This T cell receptor beta chain was documented in a study of T cell responses to AZD1222 COVID-19 vaccine. With respect to this clone: Its specificity is not known.

Sequencing used immunoSEQ multiplex PCR; TCRdb keeps in-frame clones, though not all of them. The table lists around 270,000 clones, roughly 93% of them singletons. Study outcomes and limitations: Just a handful of AZD1222 recipients tested seropositive at baseline. White British donors predominated, females outnumbered males, and clonal diversity was possibly underestimated. Spike was spanned by vaccine-associated CD4 TCRs, with dominance at 160-218 and 743-854.

The CDR3 loop spans 14 amino acids. In germline, CDR1 is SNHLY, CDR2 FYNNEI. V was pared by 5 bases and J by 9 bases, with 8 bases of the junction left unmatched. This sequence originates from an adult who received the AZD1222 COVID-19 vaccine. The sequencing here drew on peripheral blood, taken 28 days after the second AZD1222 dose. This chain joins TRBV2 and TRBJ2-7; 12 bases map to TRBD1. The CDR3 nucleotides are TGTGCCAGCAGTTTCCGGGACAGGGGGCGCGGGCAGTACTTC. It is translated as CASSFRDRGRGQYF. Looking up the rest from reference TRBV2 and TRBJ2-7 gives the full variable domain: EPEVTQTPSHQVTQMGQEVILRCVPISNHLYFYWYRQILGQKVEFLVSFYNNEISEKSEIFDDQFSVERPDGSNFTLKIRSTKLEDSAMYFCASSFRDRGRGQYFGPGTRLTVT.